The present entry profiles one TCR beta chain with its context. The record originates from a study of blood T cell repertoires in COVID-19. Overall study: Sites in the United States, Italy and Spain provided acute and convalescent COVID-19 samples. The cDNA or gDNA used as material had been derived from T cells, B-cell-depleted T cells, or PBMCs.

Source study methods: Scientists estimated how many nucleated cells there were by amplifying reference gene primers. Some clones are missing from TCRdb's copy, which holds only in-frame ones; the method was immunoSEQ multiplex PCR. The V and J calls and clone size are taken from that table; D and trimming were inferred from the DNA. The sample includes tens of thousands of clones, about 90% seen only once; the top ten take roughly 6%. CDR3 length: 11 amino acids. Looked up from germline, CDR1 is DFQATT and CDR2 is SNEGSKA (reference sequence). The germline V and J ends were trimmed by 6 bases and 3 bases, with 8 bases remaining between them.

The chain employs TRBV20-1 and TRBJ1-1, with D possibly being TRBD1 (5 bases). This TCR was sampled from a man between 45 and 60 years old with active COVID-19. Specimen: peripheral blood. CDR3 protein: CSAAGYTEAFF. The CDR3 DNA sequence: TGCAGTGCAGCAGGGTACACTGAAGCTTTCTTT.